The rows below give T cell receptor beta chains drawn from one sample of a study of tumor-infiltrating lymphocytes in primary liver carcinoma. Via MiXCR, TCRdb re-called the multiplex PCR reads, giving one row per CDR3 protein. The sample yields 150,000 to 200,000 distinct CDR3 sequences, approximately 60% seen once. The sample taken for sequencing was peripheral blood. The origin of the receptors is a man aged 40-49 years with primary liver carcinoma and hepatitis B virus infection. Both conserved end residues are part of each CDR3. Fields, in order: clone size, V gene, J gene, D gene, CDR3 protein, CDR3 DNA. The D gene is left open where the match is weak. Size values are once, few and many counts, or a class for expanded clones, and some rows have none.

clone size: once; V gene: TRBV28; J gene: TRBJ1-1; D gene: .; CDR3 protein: CASSFVGPWAFF; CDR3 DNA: TGTGCCAGCAGTTTCGTAGGGCCCTGGGCTTTCTTT
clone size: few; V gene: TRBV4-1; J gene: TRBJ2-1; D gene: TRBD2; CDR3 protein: CASSQLFGGNREQFF; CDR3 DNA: TGCGCCAGCAGCCAGCTCTTCGGGGGGAACCGCGAGCAGTTCTTC
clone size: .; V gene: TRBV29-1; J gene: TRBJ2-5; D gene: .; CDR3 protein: CSVEGLIIGTQYF; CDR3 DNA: TGCAGCGTTGAGGGACTTATCATAGGGACCCAGTACTTC
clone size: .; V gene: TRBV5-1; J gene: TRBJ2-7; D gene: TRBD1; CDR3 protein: CASSLGATGDEQYF; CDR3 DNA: TGCGCCAGCAGCTTGGGCGCGACAGGGGACGAGCAGTACTTC
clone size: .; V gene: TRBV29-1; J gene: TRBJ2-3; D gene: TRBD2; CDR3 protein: CSVEAGRTATQYF; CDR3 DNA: TGCAGTGTTGAAGCGGGACGCACAGCTACGCAGTATTTT
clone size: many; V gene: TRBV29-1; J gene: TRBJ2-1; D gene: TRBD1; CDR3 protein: CSTGQGPPGEQFF; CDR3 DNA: TGCAGCACTGGACAGGGACCCCCCGGTGAGCAGTTCTTC
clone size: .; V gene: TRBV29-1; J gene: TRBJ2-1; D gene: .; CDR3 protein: CSVGTPAGSYNEQFF; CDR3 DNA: TGCAGCGTCGGGACGCCCGCCGGCTCCTACAATGAGCAGTTCTTC
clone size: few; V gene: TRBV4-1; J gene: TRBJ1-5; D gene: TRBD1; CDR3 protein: CASSQVNGQAYQPQHF; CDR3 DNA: TGCGCCAGCAGCCAAGTAAACGGACAGGCTTATCAGCCCCAGCATTTT
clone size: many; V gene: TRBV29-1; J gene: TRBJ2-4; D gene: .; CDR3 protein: CSVAPPGSQGIQYF; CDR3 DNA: TGCAGCGTTGCCCCTCCCGGGTCTCAGGGCATTCAGTACTTC
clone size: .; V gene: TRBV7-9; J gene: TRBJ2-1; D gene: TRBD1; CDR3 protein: CASSWDRGRSNEQFF; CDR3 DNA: TGTGCCAGCAGCTGGGACAGGGGGCGCTCCAATGAGCAGTTCTTC
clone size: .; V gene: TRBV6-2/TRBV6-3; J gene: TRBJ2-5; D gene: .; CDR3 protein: CAGSYPPGPPGTQYF; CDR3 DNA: TGTGCCGGCAGTTACCCTCCTGGGCCGCCCGGGACCCAGTACTTC
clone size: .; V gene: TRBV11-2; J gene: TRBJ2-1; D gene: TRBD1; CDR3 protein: CANSLAAGGKNEQFF; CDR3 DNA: TGTGCCAACAGCTTAGCGGCAGGGGGCAAAAATGAGCAGTTCTTC
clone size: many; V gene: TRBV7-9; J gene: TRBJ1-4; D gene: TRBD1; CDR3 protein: CASSLAGTEEEKLFF; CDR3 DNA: TGTGCCAGCAGCTTAGCGGGGACAGAGGAAGAAAAACTGTTTTTT
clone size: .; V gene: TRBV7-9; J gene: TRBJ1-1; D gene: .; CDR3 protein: CASSLEEDYEAFF; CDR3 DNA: TGTGCCAGCAGCTTAGAGGAGGATTATGAAGCTTTCTTT
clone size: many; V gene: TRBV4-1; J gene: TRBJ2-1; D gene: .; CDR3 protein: CASSLTLGHEQFF; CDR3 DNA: TGCGCCAGCAGCCTTACACTAGGCCATGAGCAGTTCTTC
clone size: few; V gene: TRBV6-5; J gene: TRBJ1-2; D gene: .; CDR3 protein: CASSRDSNYGYTF; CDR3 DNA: TGTGCCAGCAGTCGAGACAGTAACTATGGCTACACCTTC
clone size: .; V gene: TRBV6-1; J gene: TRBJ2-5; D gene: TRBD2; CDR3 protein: CATKGEAPGLVYQETQYF; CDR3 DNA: TGTGCCACCAAAGGGGAGGCACCGGGACTAGTATACCAAGAGACCCAGTACTTC
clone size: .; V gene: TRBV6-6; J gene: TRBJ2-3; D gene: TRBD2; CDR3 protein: CASNPQREGLVTDTQYF; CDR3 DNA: TGTGCCAGCAACCCCCAGCGGGAGGGCCTGGTTACAGATACGCAGTATTTT
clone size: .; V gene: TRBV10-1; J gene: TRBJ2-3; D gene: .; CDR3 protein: CASSGRRQTVGTQYF; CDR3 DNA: TGCGCCAGCAGTGGGCGACGGCAGACAGTGGGTACGCAGTATTTT
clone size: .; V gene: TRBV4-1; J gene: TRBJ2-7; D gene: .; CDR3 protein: CTSSQDPGPYEQYF; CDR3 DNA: TGCACCAGCAGCCAAGATCCGGGACCCTACGAGCAGTACTTC
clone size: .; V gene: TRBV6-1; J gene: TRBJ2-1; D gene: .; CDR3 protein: CASSDQTRTSSYNEQFF; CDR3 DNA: TGTGCCAGCAGTGACCAGACTCGAACGAGCTCCTACAATGAGCAGTTCTTC
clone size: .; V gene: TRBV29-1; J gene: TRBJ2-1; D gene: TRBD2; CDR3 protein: CSAVGVDGTSGSGEQFF; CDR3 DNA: TGCAGCGCTGTGGGGGTTGACGGGACTAGCGGGAGCGGTGAGCAGTTCTTC
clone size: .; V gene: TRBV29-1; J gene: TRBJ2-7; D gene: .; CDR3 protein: CSVEVGGGYGEQYF; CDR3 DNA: TGCAGCGTTGAAGTAGGAGGGGGCTATGGCGAGCAGTACTTC
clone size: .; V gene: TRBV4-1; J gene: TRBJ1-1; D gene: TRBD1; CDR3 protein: CASSPTGDYTEAFF; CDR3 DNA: TGCGCCAGCAGCCCTACAGGGGATTACACTGAAGCTTTCTTT
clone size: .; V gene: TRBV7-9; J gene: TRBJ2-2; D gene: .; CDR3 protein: CASSFREVTNTGEQFF; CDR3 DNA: TGTGCCAGTAGCTTTCGCGAGGTAACGAACACCGGGGAGCAGTTTTTT
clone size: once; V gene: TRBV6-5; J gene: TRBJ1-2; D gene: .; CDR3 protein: CASTGHPRHGYTF; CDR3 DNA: TGTGCCAGCACGGGACACCCAAGGCATGGCTACACCTTC
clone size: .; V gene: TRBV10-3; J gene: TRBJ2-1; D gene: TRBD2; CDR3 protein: CTIRDHSGVSYNEQFF; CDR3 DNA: TGTACCATCAGGGACCATAGCGGGGTCTCCTACAATGAGCAGTTCTTC
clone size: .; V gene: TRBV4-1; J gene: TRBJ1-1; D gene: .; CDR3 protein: CASSHPGVETEAFF; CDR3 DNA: TGCGCCAGCAGCCATCCAGGGGTGGAAACTGAAGCTTTCTTT
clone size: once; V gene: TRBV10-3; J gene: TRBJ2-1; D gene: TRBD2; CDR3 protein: CVISESPGLAGGFNEQFF; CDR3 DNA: TGTGTCATCAGTGAGTCACCGGGACTAGCGGGAGGGTTCAATGAGCAGTTCTTC
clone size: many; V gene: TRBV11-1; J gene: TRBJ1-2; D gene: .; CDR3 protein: CASSRVGTAYGYTF; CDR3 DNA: TGTGCCAGCAGCCGCGTCGGGACGGCGTATGGCTACACCTTC
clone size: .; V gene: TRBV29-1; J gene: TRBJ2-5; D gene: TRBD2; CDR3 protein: CSGTTSGDNQESQYF; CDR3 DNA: TGCAGCGGTACCACTAGCGGGGACAACCAAGAGAGCCAGTATTTC